Listed below are T cell receptor beta chains from one sample, sequenced in a study of identical twins. Using its own MiXCR run on the 5' RACE reads, TCRdb lists one record per CDR3 protein. The sample holds approximately 630,000 distinct CDR3 sequences, roughly 7.2% seen once. These sequences were also reported in another study, on yellow fever vaccine responses in identical twins.

Sequenced input: PBMCs. The receptors shown here come from a young woman in good health. Each CDR3 is given with its conserved first and last residue. Fields, in order: clone size, V gene, J gene, D gene, CDR3 protein, CDR3 DNA. A D gene is named only where the DNA matches it firmly. Part of the rows lack a size; the others show once, few, many or a class for expanded clones.

size: .
V: TRBV7-9
J: TRBJ2-7
D: .
CDR3: CASSLSPGVYEQYF
DNA: TGTGCCAGCAGCTTATCCCCGGGGGTCTACGAGCAGTACTTC

size: .
V: TRBV5-1
J: TRBJ2-2
D: .
CDR3: CASSFPQVAGELFF
DNA: TGCGCCAGCAGCTTCCCACAGGTTGCCGGGGAGCTGTTTTTT

size: many
V: TRBV7-2
J: TRBJ1-2
D: .
CDR3: CASSPGSVGGYTF
DNA: TGTGCCAGCAGCCCCGGGTCCGTCGGGGGCTACACCTTC

size: many
V: TRBV4-1
J: TRBJ2-3
D: TRBD2
CDR3: CASSRKTSGGVADTQYF
DNA: TGCGCCAGCAGCCGTAAAACTAGCGGAGGAGTGGCAGATACGCAGTATTTT

size: many
V: TRBV29-1
J: TRBJ2-1
D: .
CDR3: CSVDGATYNEQFF
DNA: TGCAGCGTTGATGGGGCAACCTACAATGAGCAGTTCTTC

size: .
V: TRBV12-3/TRBV12-4
J: TRBJ1-1
D: TRBD1
CDR3: CASSFPGGRAFF
DNA: TGTGCCAGCAGTTTCCCAGGGGGCCGAGCTTTCTTT

size: .
V: TRBV27
J: TRBJ1-5
D: .
CDR3: CASSFLYGNQPQHF
DNA: TGTGCCAGCAGTTTTCTTTATGGCAATCAGCCCCAGCATTTT

size: many
V: TRBV29-1
J: TRBJ1-1
D: .
CDR3: CSVRSGLVDTEAFF
DNA: TGCAGCGTACGTTCCGGGCTTGTGGACACTGAAGCTTTCTTT

size: .
V: TRBV5-1
J: TRBJ2-7
D: TRBD2
CDR3: CASSSISGAYEQYF
DNA: TGCGCCAGCAGCTCGATTAGCGGGGCCTACGAGCAGTACTTC

size: .
V: TRBV19
J: TRBJ2-2
D: .
CDR3: CASSIDLWGDQTGELFF
DNA: TGTGCCAGTAGTATAGATCTATGGGGAGACCAAACCGGGGAGCTGTTTTTT

size: .
V: TRBV2
J: TRBJ2-1
D: .
CDR3: CASSGVGVQFF
DNA: TGTGCCAGCAGTGGGGTCGGCGTGCAGTTCTTC

size: .
V: TRBV3-1
J: TRBJ1-5
D: .
CDR3: CASSPSGGRNQPQHF
DNA: TGTGCCAGCAGCCCCTCGGGTGGCCGCAATCAGCCCCAGCATTTT

size: few
V: TRBV20-1
J: TRBJ1-1
D: .
CDR3: CSARDWDGGEAFF
DNA: TGCAGTGCTAGAGACTGGGATGGGGGTGAAGCTTTCTTT

size: .
V: TRBV2
J: TRBJ2-3
D: TRBD2
CDR3: CASPLKRGPTTDTQYF
DNA: TGTGCCAGCCCCCTCAAGCGGGGGCCGACCACAGATACGCAGTATTTT

size: few
V: TRBV11-1
J: TRBJ2-1
D: .
CDR3: CASSLQLAEQFF
DNA: TGTGCCAGCAGCTTACAGCTAGCAGAGCAGTTCTTC

size: many
V: TRBV29-1
J: TRBJ2-6
D: .
CDR3: CSVDVGSYGLGGANVLTF
DNA: TGCAGCGTTGACGTAGGTTCATATGGGCTAGGGGGGGCCAACGTCCTGACTTTC

size: many
V: TRBV10-3
J: TRBJ2-7
D: .
CDR3: CAISRDNYEQYF
DNA: TGTGCCATCAGCCGGGACAACTACGAGCAGTACTTC

size: .
V: TRBV19
J: TRBJ2-1
D: TRBD2
CDR3: CASSIWTSGSYEQFF
DNA: TGTGCCAGTAGTATATGGACTAGCGGGAGTTATGAGCAGTTCTTC

size: .
V: TRBV3-1
J: TRBJ2-1
D: .
CDR3: CASSQDFRPGNEQFF
DNA: TGTGCCAGCAGCCAAGATTTTCGACCGGGGAATGAGCAGTTCTTC

size: few
V: TRBV13
J: TRBJ2-7
D: TRBD2
CDR3: CASSPEGGWEQYF
DNA: TGTGCCAGCAGCCCAGAGGGAGGGTGGGAGCAGTACTTC

size: many
V: TRBV12-3/TRBV12-4
J: TRBJ1-5
D: .
CDR3: CASSPDSPVQPQHF
DNA: TGTGCCAGCAGCCCGGACAGTCCAGTTCAGCCCCAGCATTTT

size: few
V: TRBV15
J: TRBJ2-1
D: TRBD2
CDR3: CATSRDRTSGLNEQFF
DNA: TGTGCCACCAGCAGAGATAGGACTAGCGGTCTCAATGAGCAGTTCTTC

size: many
V: TRBV12-3/TRBV12-4
J: TRBJ2-5
D: .
CDR3: CASTSSRETQYF
DNA: TGTGCCAGCACCTCCAGCAGAGAGACCCAGTACTTC

size: .
V: TRBV20-1
J: TRBJ1-1
D: .
CDR3: CSARGDTRYEAFF
DNA: TGCAGTGCTAGAGGGGACACCCGCTATGAAGCTTTCTTT

size: few
V: TRBV5-5
J: TRBJ2-2
D: .
CDR3: CASSFSDTNTGELFF
DNA: TGTGCCAGCAGCTTCTCAGACACGAACACCGGGGAGCTGTTTTTT

size: many
V: TRBV28
J: TRBJ2-5
D: TRBD2
CDR3: CASSLKTSGRQETQYF
DNA: TGTGCCAGCAGCCTCAAGACTAGCGGGAGGCAAGAGACCCAGTACTTC

size: many
V: TRBV6-5
J: TRBJ1-2
D: TRBD1
CDR3: CASSSPGTGALNYGYTF
DNA: TGTGCCAGCAGTTCACCCGGGACAGGGGCACTAAACTATGGCTACACCTTC

size: many
V: TRBV27
J: TRBJ2-1
D: .
CDR3: CASSFELLGRPKQFF
DNA: TGTGCCAGCAGTTTTGAATTATTAGGCAGGCCAAAGCAGTTCTTC

size: .
V: TRBV29-1
J: TRBJ2-5
D: .
CDR3: CSATGRTETQYF
DNA: TGCAGCGCCACAGGGCGGACCGAGACCCAGTACTTC

size: many
V: TRBV4-2
J: TRBJ2-7
D: .
CDR3: CASSQEGTGEQYF
DNA: TGTGCCAGCAGCCAAGAGGGGACTGGCGAGCAGTACTTC

size: few
V: TRBV15
J: TRBJ2-3
D: .
CDR3: CATSITHGPTDTQYF
DNA: TGTGCCACCAGCATCACACACGGCCCCACAGATACGCAGTATTTT

size: few
V: TRBV15
J: TRBJ2-1
D: .
CDR3: CATSTLLGAQGFF
DNA: TGTGCCACCAGTACACTTCTCGGGGCCCAGGGGTTCTTC

size: .
V: TRBV27
J: TRBJ2-7
D: TRBD2
CDR3: CASRGGLAGVRGEQYF
DNA: TGTGCCAGCAGGGGGGGACTAGCGGGAGTCAGAGGCGAGCAGTACTTC

size: many
V: TRBV11-2
J: TRBJ1-6
D: .
CDR3: CASSFTGTPNSPLHF
DNA: TGTGCCAGCAGCTTTACCGGGACACCCAATTCACCCCTCCACTTT

size: many
V: TRBV5-1
J: TRBJ1-1
D: TRBD1
CDR3: CASSSATGRTEAFF
DNA: TGCGCCAGCAGCTCAGCGACAGGGAGGACTGAAGCTTTCTTT

size: .
V: TRBV27
J: TRBJ2-5
D: .
CDR3: CASSAQHGQETQYF
DNA: TGTGCCAGCAGTGCCCAACACGGCCAAGAGACCCAGTACTTC

size: many
V: TRBV27
J: TRBJ1-2
D: .
CDR3: CASSPRGGVYGYTF
DNA: TGTGCCAGCAGTCCCCGAGGGGGGGTCTATGGCTACACCTTC

size: few
V: TRBV2
J: TRBJ2-1
D: TRBD2
CDR3: CASSFSGTLSYNEQFF
DNA: TGTGCCAGCAGTTTCAGCGGGACCCTCTCCTACAATGAGCAGTTCTTC

size: .
V: TRBV9
J: TRBJ2-5
D: TRBD2
CDR3: CASNVGISGAQETQYF
DNA: TGTGCCAGCAACGTAGGCATTAGCGGGGCCCAAGAGACCCAGTACTTC

size: .
V: TRBV5-1
J: TRBJ2-5
D: TRBD1
CDR3: CASSSDRAKETQYF
DNA: TGCGCCAGCAGCTCGGACAGGGCTAAAGAGACCCAGTACTTC

size: many
V: TRBV3-1
J: TRBJ2-3
D: .
CDR3: CASDSGTQSTDTQYF
DNA: TGTGCCAGCGATTCCGGGACACAGAGCACAGATACGCAGTATTTT

size: few
V: TRBV5-5
J: TRBJ2-3
D: .
CDR3: CASSLVQGGYSGDTQYF
DNA: TGTGCCAGCAGCTTGGTGCAGGGCGGGTATTCGGGAGATACGCAGTATTTT

size: .
V: TRBV4-1
J: TRBJ1-2
D: TRBD1
CDR3: CASSQIGQGHYGYTF
DNA: TGCGCCAGCAGCCAAATTGGACAGGGTCATTATGGCTACACCTTC

size: once
V: TRBV11-2
J: TRBJ2-1
D: .
CDR3: CASSFAGGRNELFF
DNA: TGTGCCAGCAGCTTCGCTGGGGGCAGGAATGAGCTGTTCTTC

size: .
V: TRBV7-2
J: TRBJ2-3
D: .
CDR3: CASSHPVGVTDTQYF
DNA: TGTGCCAGCAGCCACCCGGTCGGAGTCACAGATACGCAGTATTTT

size: .
V: TRBV20-1
J: TRBJ2-1
D: TRBD2
CDR3: CSAGDAGGIHNEQFF
DNA: TGCAGTGCTGGGGATGCGGGGGGAATCCACAATGAGCAGTTCTTC

size: .
V: TRBV14
J: TRBJ2-7
D: .
CDR3: CASSLTGDPYEQYF
DNA: TGTGCCAGCAGCCTCACTGGGGATCCCTACGAGCAGTACTTC

size: many
V: TRBV12-3/TRBV12-4
J: TRBJ2-2
D: .
CDR3: CASRPQPNTGELFF
DNA: TGTGCCAGCAGACCACAACCGAACACCGGGGAGCTGTTTTTT

size: .
V: TRBV7-2
J: TRBJ2-5
D: TRBD2
CDR3: CASSPAGVKTQYF
DNA: TGTGCCAGCAGCCCAGCGGGGGTAAAGACCCAGTACTTC

size: many
V: TRBV9
J: TRBJ2-1
D: TRBD2
CDR3: CASSVGGGRAGNEQFF
DNA: TGTGCCAGCAGCGTAGGTGGCGGGAGGGCCGGCAATGAGCAGTTCTTC

size: many
V: TRBV3-1
J: TRBJ2-1
D: .
CDR3: CASSQAAGIGEQFF
DNA: TGTGCCAGCAGCCAAGCGGCAGGGATTGGTGAGCAGTTCTTC

size: .
V: TRBV7-2
J: TRBJ2-3
D: TRBD2
CDR3: CASSQKITGFLAGGPTDTQYF
DNA: TGTGCCAGCAGCCAAAAAATAACAGGGTTTCTAGCGGGAGGGCCGACAGATACGCAGTATTTT

size: many
V: TRBV6-5
J: TRBJ2-2
D: .
CDR3: CASSYGRGEAGELFF
DNA: TGTGCCAGCAGTTACGGCAGGGGAGAGGCCGGGGAGCTGTTTTTT